Listed here is a single T cell receptor (beta chain). The antigen is undetermined. The PCR ran on 60 Vbeta and 13 Jbeta primers. The repertoire was sequenced with immunoSEQ multiplex PCR; TCRdb's copy has only in-frame clones and lacks some. The sample has under 85,000 clones; roughly three quarters are singletons. Germline V CDR1 and CDR2: SGDLS, YYNGEE. V gave up 4 bases and J gave up 5 bases, with 19 bases separating them. The CDR3 consists of 15 residues. These data come from a study of cytomegalovirus exposure and HLA in healthy donors. Study results and caveats: The presence/absence work took it that sequencing depth was about the same across donors. As a later analysis showed, a missense DCLRE1C variant was linked to trimming of TCR beta V- and J-genes. CMV serostatus was the sole immune exposure information available.

The J gene is TRBJ2-7, the V gene TRBV9; D possibly corresponds to TRBD1 (6 bases). This clonotype was obtained from a woman between 40 and 50 years old in good health and CMV-seropositive. Sequences were obtained from PBMCs. CDR3 sequence (DNA): TGTGCCAGCAGCCCCCAACAGGGAGACAGGAACGAGCAGTACTTC. It yields the protein CASSPQQGDRNEQYF. Drawing the rest from reference TRBV9 and TRBJ2-7, the complete variable domain is DSGVTQTPKHLITATGQRVTLRCSPRSGDLSVYWYQQSLDQGLQFLIQYYNGEERAKGNILERFSAQQFPDLHSELNLSSLELGDSALYFCASSPQQGDRNEQYFGPGTRLTVT.